This record covers a single T cell receptor (beta chain). The method was immunoSEQ multiplex PCR; TCRdb's version includes in-frame clones alone and lacks a portion of them. The sample has hundreds of thousands of clones; around 90% are singletons. Trimming removed 4 bases from V and 5 bases from J, with 12 bases in between. The CDR3 is made up of 15 amino acids. CDR1 is SGHTA and CDR2 is FQGNSA in the germline V gene. The data are from a study of blood T cell repertoires in COVID-19. Overall study: Both acute and convalescent COVID-19 samples were obtained from the United States, Italy and Spain.

The source of this sequence is a man in his late teens or twenties with active or convalescent COVID-19. Material for sequencing was peripheral blood. This rearrangement joins TRBV7-2 to TRBJ1-6, with D tentatively TRBD1 (6 bases). CDR3 bases: TGTGCCAGCAGCTGGGTGACAGGCAATAATTCACCCCTCCACTTT. The encoded protein is CASSWVTGNNSPLHF.